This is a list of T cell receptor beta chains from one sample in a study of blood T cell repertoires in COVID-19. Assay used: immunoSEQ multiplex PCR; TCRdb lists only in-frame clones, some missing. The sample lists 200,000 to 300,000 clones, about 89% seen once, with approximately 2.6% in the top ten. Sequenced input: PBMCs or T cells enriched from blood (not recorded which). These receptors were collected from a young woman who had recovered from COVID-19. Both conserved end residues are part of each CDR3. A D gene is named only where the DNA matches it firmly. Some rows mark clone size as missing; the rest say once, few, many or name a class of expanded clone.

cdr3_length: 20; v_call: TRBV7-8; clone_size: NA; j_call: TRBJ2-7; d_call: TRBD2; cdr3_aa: CASSSEMGLAGGLQPYEQYF; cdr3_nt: TGTGCCAGCAGCTCCGAGATGGGACTAGCGGGAGGGCTGCAACCTTACGAGCAGTACTTC
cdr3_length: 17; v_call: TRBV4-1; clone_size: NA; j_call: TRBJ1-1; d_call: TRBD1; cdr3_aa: CASSQDRTGWANTEAFF; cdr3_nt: TGCGCCAGCAGCCAAGACAGGACAGGATGGGCGAACACTGAAGCTTTCTTT
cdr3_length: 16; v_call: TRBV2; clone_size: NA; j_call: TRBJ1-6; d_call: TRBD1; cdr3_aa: CASSEKGTANNSPLHF; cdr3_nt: TGTGCCAGCAGTGAAAAAGGGACAGCCAATAATTCACCCCTCCACTTT
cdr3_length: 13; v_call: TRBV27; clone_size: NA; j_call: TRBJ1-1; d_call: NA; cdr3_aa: CASSPKGRALTFF; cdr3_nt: TGTGCCAGCAGTCCCAAAGGGAGGGCGCTAACTTTCTTT
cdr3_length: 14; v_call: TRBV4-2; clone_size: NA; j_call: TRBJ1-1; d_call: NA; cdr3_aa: CASSPQGPGTEAFF; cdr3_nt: TGTGCCAGCAGCCCGCAGGGGCCAGGCACTGAAGCTTTCTTT
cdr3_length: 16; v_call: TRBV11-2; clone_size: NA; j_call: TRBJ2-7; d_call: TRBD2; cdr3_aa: CASSSLGLAGLYEQYF; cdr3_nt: TGTGCCAGCAGCTCCTTGGGACTAGCGGGACTCTACGAGCAGTACTTC
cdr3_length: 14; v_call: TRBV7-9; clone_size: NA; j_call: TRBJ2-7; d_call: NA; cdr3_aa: CASSFGGISYEQYF; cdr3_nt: TGTGCCAGCAGCTTCGGAGGGATAAGCTACGAGCAGTACTTC
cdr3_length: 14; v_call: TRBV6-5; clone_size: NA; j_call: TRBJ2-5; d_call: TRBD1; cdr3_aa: CASSRDRAQETQYF; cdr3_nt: TGTGCCAGCAGCCGAGACAGGGCCCAAGAGACCCAGTACTTC
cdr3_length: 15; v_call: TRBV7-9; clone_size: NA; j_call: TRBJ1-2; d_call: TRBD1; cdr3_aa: CASSLGDRGYYGYTF; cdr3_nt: TGTGCCAGCAGCTTAGGGGACAGGGGGTACTATGGCTACACCTTC
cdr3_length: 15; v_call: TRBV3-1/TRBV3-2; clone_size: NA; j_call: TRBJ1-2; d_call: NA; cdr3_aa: CASSFRGGFNYGYTF; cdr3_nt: TGTGCCAGCAGCTTCCGGGGGGGGTTCAACTATGGCTACACCTTC
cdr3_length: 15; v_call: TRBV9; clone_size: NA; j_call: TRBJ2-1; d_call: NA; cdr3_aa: CASSVEATRSNEQFF; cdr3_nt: TGTGCCAGCAGCGTAGAAGCGACCCGCTCCAATGAGCAGTTCTTC
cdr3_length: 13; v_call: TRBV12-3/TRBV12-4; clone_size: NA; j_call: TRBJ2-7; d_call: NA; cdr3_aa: CASSFGISYEQYF; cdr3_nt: TGTGCCAGCAGTTTTGGCATTTCCTACGAGCAGTACTTC
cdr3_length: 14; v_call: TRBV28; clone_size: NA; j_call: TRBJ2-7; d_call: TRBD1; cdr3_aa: CASSRQGSRYEQYF; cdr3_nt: TGTGCCAGCAGTAGACAGGGGAGCAGGTACGAGCAGTACTTC
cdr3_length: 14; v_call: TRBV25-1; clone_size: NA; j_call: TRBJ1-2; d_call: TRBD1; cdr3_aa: CASSEQTGRYGYTF; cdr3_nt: TGTGCCAGCAGTGAACAGACAGGGCGATATGGCTACACCTTC
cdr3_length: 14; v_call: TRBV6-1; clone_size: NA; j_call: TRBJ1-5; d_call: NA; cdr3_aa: CASSDGAGEQPQHF; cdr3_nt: TGTGCCAGCAGTGATGGGGCAGGGGAACAGCCCCAGCATTTT
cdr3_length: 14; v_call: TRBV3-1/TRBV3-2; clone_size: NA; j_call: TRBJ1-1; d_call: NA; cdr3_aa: CASSQVRTGGKAFF; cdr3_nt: TGTGCCAGCAGCCAAGTTCGGACCGGGGGAAAAGCTTTCTTT
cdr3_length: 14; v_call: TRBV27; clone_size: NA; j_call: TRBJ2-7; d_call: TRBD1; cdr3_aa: CASRDPGQYHEQYF; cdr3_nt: TGTGCCAGCAGGGACCCGGGACAGTACCACGAGCAGTACTTC
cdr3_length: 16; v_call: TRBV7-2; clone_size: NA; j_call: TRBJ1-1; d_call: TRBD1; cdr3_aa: CASTSTYRGLPEEAFF; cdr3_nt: TGTGCCAGCACCTCCACATACAGGGGGTTACCCGAAGAAGCTTTCTTT
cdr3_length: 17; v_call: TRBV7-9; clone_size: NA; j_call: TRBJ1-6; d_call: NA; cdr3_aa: CASSSPRESSYNSPLHF; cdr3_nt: TGTGCCAGCAGCTCACCACGGGAAAGCTCCTATAATTCACCCCTCCACTTT
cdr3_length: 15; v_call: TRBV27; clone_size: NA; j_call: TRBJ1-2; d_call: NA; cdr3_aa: CASSKQGEVIYGYTF; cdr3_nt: TGTGCCAGCAGCAAACAGGGAGAGGTAATCTATGGCTACACCTTC
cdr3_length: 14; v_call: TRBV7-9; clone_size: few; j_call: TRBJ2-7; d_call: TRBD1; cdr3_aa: CASSYGDSYYEQYF; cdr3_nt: TGTGCCAGCAGCTACGGGGACAGCTACTACGAGCAGTACTTC
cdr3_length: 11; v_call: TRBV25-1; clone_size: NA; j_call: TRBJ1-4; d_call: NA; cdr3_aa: CASRRDEKLFF; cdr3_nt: TGTGCCAGCCGACGGGATGAAAAACTGTTTTTT
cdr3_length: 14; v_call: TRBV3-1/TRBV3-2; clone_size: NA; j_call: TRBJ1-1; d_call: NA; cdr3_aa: CASSQGRLNTEAFF; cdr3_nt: TGTGCCAGCAGCCAAGGTAGATTGAACACTGAAGCTTTCTTT